This T cell receptor beta chain was recorded in a study of cytomegalovirus exposure and HLA in healthy donors. Broader study findings: In an earlier analysis, in around 590 donors, most V segments appeared productive either ~90% or ~30% of the time. TCR beta V- and J-gene trimming, according to a later analysis, was linked to a missense DCLRE1C variant.

This PCR relied on a set of 60 Vbeta primers and 13 Jbeta primers. Sequenced by immunoSEQ multiplex PCR; TCRdb stores in-frame clones only, minus some. Of 250,000 to 350,000 clones in the sample, around 80% were seen once. On this clone itself: The antigen is not known.

Trimming stripped 6 bases from V and 6 bases from J, with 12 bases between. Germline V gene data show CDR1 as DFQATT and CDR2 as SNEGSKA (reference sequence). The CDR3 loop spans 11 amino acids. The clonotype was recovered from a girl between 2 and 10 years old in good health and CMV-seronegative. Sequencing was performed on PBMCs. This sequence joins TRBV20-1 and TRBJ2-7; weak D call: TRBD2 (5 bases). CDR3 bases: TGCAGTGCCCTCGGGGTCAGCGAGCAGTACTTC. Its translation: CSALGVSEQYF.